The clone carrying this T cell receptor (beta chain) turned up a few times. TCRdb passed the 5' RACE reads through MiXCR, listing each CDR3 protein once. The sample includes approximately 1.8 million distinct CDR3 sequences, less than 35% of them seen just once. These data are taken from a study of identical twins. Germline lookup yields CDR1 SNHLY and CDR2 FYNNEI. Trimming removed 3 bases from V and 5 bases from J; junction bases left unmatched: 11. The CDR3 covers 17 residues. This receptor was identified in a newborn girl in good health. The sample consisted of cord blood. This rearrangement joins TRBV2 to TRBJ2-1; 9 positions agree with TRBD2. CDR3 sequence reads: CASSDLLAGFPNNEQFF. CDR3 in DNA: TGTGCCAGCAGTGACCTTCTAGCGGGGTTTCCCAACAATGAGCAGTTCTTC.